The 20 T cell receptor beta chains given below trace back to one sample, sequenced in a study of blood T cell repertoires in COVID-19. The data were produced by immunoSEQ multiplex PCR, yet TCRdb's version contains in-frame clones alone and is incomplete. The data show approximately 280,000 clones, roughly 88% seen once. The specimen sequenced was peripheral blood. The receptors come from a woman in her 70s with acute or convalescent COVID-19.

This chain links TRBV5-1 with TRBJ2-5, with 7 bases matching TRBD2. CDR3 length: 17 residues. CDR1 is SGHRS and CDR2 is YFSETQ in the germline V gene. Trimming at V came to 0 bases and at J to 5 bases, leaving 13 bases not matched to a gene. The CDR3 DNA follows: TGCGCCAGCAGCTTGGCCGGTCTTGGCGGGGGTATCGAGACCCAGTACTTC. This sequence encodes CASSLAGLGGGIETQYF.

The CDR3 DNA reads as TGTGCCAGCAGCCGGGACAGGGCCCGCTCGGGGAACTATGGCTACACCTTC. Translated: CASSRDRARSGNYGYTF. The chain joins TRBV9 to TRBJ1-2, with 9 nucleotides matching TRBD1. This CDR3 comprises 17 residues. V lost 4 bases to trimming and J lost 2 bases; unmatched junction nucleotides: 12. CDR1 and CDR2 (germline): SGDLS, YYNGEE.

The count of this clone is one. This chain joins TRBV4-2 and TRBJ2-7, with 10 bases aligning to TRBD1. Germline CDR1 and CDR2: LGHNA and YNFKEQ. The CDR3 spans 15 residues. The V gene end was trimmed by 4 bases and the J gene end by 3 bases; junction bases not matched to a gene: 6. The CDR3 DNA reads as TGTGCCAGCAGCCTCGAGACAGGGGGCCGCTACGAGCAGTACTTC. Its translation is CASSLETGGRYEQYF.

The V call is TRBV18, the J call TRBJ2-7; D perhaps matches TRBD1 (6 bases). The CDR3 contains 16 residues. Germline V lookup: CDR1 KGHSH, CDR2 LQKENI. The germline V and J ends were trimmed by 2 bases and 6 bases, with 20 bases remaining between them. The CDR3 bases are TGTGCCAGCTCACCAATCCAAACAGGGCTGGAGTCCGAGCAGTACTTC. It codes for CASSPIQTGLESEQYF.

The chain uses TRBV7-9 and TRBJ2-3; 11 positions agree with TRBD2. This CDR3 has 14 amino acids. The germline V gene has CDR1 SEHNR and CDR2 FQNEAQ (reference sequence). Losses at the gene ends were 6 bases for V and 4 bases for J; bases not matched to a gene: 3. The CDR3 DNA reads TGTGCCAGCAGTCATAGCGGGGGGGCAGATACGCAGTATTTT. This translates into CASSHSGGADTQYF.

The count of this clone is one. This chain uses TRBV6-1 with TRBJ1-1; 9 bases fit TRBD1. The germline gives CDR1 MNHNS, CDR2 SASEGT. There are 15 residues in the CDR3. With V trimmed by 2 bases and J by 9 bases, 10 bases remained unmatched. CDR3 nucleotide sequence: TGTGCCAGCAGTGAACCCGGGACAGGGAGAGGAAAAGCTTTCTTT. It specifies CASSEPGTGRGKAFF.

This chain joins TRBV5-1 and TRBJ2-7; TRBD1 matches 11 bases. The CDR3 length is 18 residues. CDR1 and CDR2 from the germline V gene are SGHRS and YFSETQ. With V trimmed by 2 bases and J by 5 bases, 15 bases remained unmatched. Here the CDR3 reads CASSFRDRGTSSIHEQYF. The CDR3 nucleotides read TGCGCCAGCAGCTTCCGGGACAGGGGGACTAGCTCCATCCACGAGCAGTACTTC.

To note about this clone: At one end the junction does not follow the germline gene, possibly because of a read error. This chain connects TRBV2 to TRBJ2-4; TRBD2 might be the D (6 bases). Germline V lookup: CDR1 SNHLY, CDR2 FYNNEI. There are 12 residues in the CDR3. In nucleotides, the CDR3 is TGTGCCAGCAGTGCACCGGAGGGCCCTCGACACTTC. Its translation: CASSAPEGPRHF.

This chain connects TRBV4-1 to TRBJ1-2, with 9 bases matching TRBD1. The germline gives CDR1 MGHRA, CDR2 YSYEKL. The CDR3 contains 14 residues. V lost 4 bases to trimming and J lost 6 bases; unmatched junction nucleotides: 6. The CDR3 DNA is TGCGCCAGCAGCCTATCTACAGGGGGCAATGGCTACACCTTC. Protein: CASSLSTGGNGYTF.

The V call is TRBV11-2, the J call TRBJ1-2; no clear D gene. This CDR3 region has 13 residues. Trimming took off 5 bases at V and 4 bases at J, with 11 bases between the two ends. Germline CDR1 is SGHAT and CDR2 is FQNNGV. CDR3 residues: CASSPRGSYGYTF. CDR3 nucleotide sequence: TGTGCCAGCAGCCCCAGAGGAAGCTATGGCTACACCTTC.

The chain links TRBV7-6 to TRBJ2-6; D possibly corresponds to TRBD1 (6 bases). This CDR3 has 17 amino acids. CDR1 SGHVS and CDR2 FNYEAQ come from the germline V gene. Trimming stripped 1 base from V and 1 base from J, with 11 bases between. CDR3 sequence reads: CASSLGTVWSGANVLTF. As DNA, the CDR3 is TGTGCCAGCAGCTTAGGGACAGTCTGGTCTGGGGCCAACGTCCTGACTTTC.

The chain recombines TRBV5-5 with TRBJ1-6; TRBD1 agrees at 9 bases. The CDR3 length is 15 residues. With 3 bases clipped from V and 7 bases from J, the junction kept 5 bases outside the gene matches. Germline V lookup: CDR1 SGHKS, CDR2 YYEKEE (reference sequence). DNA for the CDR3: TGTGCCAGCAGCTGGACAGGGGATCCGAATTCACCCCTCCACTTT. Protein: CASSWTGDPNSPLHF.

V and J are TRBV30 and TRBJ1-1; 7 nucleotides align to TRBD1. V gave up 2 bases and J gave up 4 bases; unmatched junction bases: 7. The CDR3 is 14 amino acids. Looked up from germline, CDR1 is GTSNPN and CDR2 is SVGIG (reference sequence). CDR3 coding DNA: TGTGCCTGGAGTACAGGGGACGGCGGCACTGAAGCTTTCTTT. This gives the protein CAWSTGDGGTEAFF.

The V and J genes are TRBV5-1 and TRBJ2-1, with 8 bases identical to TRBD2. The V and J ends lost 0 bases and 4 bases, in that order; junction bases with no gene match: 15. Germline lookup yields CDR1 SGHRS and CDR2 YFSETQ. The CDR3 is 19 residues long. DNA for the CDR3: TGCGCCAGCAGCTTGGGCCTACTCTCCAGCGGGGGAGGTTACAATGAGCAGTTCTTC. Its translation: CASSLGLLSSGGGYNEQFF.

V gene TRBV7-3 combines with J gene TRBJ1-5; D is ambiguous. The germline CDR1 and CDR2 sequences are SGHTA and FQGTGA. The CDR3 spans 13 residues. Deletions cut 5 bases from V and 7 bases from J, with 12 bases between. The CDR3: CASSRRGGQPQHF. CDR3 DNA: TGTGCCAGCAGCCGCCGCGGAGGGCAGCCCCAGCATTTT.

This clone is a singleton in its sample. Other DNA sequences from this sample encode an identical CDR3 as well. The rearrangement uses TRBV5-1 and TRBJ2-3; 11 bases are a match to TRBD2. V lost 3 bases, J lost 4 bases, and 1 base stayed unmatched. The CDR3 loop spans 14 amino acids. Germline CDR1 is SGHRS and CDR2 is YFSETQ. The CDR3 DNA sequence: TGCGCCAGCAGCTCGACTAGCGGGGCAGATACGCAGTATTTT. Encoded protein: CASSSTSGADTQYF.

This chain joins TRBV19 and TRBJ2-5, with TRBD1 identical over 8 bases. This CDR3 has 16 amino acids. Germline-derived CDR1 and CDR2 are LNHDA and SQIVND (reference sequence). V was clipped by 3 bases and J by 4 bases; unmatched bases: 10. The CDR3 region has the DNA TGTGCCAGTAGTATGGGCGACAGGGGATCGATAGAGACCCAGTACTTC. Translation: CASSMGDRGSIETQYF.

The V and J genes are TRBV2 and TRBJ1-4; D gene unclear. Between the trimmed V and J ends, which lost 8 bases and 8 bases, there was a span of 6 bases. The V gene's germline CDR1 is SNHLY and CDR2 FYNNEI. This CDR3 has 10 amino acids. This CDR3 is CASLGEKLFF. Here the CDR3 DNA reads TGTGCCAGCCTAGGAGAAAAACTGTTTTTT.

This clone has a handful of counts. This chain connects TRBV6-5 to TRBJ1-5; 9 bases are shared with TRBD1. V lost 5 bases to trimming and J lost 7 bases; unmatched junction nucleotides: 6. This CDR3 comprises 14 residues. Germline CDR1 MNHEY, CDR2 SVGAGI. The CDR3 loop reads CASSPTGGRQPQHF. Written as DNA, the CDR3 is TGTGCCAGCAGTCCTACAGGGGGCCGGCAGCCCCAGCATTTT.

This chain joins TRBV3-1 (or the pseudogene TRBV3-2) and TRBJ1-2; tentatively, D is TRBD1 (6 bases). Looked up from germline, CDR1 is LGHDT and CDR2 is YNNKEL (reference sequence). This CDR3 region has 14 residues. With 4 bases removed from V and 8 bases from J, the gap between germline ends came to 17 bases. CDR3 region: CASSPNGQGHGYTF. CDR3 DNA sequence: TGTGCCAGCAGCCCTAATGGGCAGGGGCACGGCTACACCTTC.